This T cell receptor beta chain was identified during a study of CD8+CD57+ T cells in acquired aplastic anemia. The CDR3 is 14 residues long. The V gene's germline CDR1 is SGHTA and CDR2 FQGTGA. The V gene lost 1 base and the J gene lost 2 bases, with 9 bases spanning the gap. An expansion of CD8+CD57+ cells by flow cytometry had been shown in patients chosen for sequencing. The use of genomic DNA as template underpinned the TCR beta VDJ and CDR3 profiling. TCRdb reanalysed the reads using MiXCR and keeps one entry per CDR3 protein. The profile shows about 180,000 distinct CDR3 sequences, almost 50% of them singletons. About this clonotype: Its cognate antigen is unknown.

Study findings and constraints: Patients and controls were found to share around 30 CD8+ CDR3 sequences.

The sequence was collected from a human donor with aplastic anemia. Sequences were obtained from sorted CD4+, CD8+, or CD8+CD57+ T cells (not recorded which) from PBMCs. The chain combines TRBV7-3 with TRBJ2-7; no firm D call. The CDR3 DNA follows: TGTGCCAGCAGCTTAAGGCGCGGAGCCTACGAGCAGTACTTC. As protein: CASSLRRGAYEQYF.